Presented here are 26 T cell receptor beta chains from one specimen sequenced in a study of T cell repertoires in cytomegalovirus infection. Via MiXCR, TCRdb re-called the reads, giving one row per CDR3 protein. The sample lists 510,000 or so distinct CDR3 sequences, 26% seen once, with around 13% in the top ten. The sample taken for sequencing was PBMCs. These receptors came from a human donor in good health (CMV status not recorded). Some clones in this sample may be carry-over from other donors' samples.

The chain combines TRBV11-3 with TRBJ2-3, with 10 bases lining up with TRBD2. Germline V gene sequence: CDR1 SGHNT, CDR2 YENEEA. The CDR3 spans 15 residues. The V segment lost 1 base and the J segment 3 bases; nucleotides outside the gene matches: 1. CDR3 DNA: TGTGCCAGCAGCTTAGTACTAGCGGGGACAGATACGCAGTATTTT. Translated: CASSLVLAGTDTQYF.

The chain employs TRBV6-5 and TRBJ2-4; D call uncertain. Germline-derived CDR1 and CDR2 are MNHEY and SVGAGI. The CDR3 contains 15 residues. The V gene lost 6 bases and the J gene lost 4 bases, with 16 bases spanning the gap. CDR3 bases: TGTGCCAGCAGCTTGCAAGATCTTTCTAAAAACATTCAGTACTTC. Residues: CASSLQDLSKNIQYF.

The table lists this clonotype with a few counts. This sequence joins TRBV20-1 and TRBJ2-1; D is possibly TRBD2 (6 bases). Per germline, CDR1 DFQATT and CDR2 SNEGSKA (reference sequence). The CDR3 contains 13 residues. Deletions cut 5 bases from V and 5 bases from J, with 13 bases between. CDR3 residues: CSARKTSNNEQFF. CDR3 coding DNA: TGCAGTGCTCGGAAGACTAGTAACAATGAGCAGTTCTTC.

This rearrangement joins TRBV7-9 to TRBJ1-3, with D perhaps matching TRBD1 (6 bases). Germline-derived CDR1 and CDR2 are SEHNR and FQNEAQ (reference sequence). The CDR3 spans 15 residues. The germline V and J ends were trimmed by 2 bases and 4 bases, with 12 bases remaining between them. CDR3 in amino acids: CASSLFGGTGNTIYF. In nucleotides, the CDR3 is TGTGCCAGCAGCTTATTCGGGGGCACAGGAAACACCATATATTTT.

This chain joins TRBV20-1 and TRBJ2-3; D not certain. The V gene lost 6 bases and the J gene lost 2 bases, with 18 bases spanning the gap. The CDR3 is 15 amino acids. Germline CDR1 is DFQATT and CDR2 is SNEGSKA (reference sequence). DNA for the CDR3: TGCAGTGCCACCACGCCGGGTGAGCACACAGATACGCAGTATTTT. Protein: CSATTPGEHTDTQYF.

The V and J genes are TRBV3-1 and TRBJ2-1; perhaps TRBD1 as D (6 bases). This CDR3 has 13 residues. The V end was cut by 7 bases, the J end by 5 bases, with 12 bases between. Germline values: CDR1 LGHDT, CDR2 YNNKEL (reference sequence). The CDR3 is CASKGVRDNEQFF. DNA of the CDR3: TGTGCCAGCAAGGGGGTAAGGGACAATGAGCAGTTCTTC.

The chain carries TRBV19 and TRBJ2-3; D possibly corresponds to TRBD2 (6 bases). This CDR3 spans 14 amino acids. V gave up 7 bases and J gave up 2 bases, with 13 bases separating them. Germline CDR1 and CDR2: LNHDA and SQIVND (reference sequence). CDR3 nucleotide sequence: TGTGCCAGTAATCTAGCGTCCTTCACAGATACGCAGTATTTT. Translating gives CASNLASFTDTQYF.

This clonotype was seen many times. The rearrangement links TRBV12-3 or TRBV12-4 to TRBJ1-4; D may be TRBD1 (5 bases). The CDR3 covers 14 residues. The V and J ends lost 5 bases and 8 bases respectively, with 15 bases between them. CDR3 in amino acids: CASSPGPGWEKLFF. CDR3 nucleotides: TGTGCCAGCAGTCCGGGACCGGGTTGGGAAAAACTGTTTTTT.

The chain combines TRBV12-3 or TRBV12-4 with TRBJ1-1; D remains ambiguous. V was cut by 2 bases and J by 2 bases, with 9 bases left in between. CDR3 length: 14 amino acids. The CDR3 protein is CASSLLQSNTEAFF. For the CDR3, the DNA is TGTGCCAGCAGTTTATTACAGTCCAACACTGAAGCTTTCTTT.

The CDR3: CASTSGGGGNTGELFF. The DNA of the CDR3 is TGTGCCAGCACCTCGGGAGGAGGGGGGAACACCGGGGAGCTGTTTTTT. The J gene is TRBJ2-2, the V gene TRBV6-2 or TRBV6-3, with TRBD2 as a possible D gene (7 bases). CDR3 size: 16 residues. CDR1 and CDR2 from the germline V gene are MNHEY and SVGEGT. Between the trimmed V and J ends, which lost 7 bases and 1 base, there was a span of 16 bases.

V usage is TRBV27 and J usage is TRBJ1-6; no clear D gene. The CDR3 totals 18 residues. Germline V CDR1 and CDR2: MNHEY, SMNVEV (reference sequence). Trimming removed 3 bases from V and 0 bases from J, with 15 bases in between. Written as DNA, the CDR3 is TGTGCCAGCAGTTTGTCGGGAGGACCAAGCTCCTATAATTCACCCCTCCACTTT. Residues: CASSLSGGPSSYNSPLHF.

The DNA of the CDR3 is TGTGCCAGCAGCCTTACTTTATCGGAGACCCAGTACTTC. Translation: CASSLTLSETQYF. V usage is TRBV11-2 and J usage is TRBJ2-5; D is undetermined. The V and J ends lost 5 bases and 5 bases respectively, with 12 bases between them. Germline V CDR1 and CDR2: SGHAT, FQNNGV. The CDR3 is made up of 13 amino acids. The entire variable domain, with the rest obtained from reference TRBV11-2 and TRBJ2-5, is as follows: EAGVAQSPRYKIIEKRQSVAFWCNPISGHATLYWYQQILGQGPKLLIQFQNNGVVDDSQLPKDRFSAERLKGVDSTLKIQPAKLEDSAVYLCASSLTLSETQYFGPGTRLLVL.

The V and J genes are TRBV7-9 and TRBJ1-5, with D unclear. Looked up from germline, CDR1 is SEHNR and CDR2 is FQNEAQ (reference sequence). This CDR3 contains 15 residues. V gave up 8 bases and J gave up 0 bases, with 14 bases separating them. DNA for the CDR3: TGTGCCAGCGCGCCTCGCGGGAGTAGCAATCAGCCCCAGCATTTT. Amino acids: CASAPRGSSNQPQHF.

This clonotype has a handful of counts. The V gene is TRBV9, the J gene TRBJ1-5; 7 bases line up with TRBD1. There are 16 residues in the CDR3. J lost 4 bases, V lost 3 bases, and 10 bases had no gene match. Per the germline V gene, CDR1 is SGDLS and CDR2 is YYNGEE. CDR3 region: CASSARGDRANQPQHF. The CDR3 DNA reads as TGTGCCAGCAGCGCAAGGGGAGACAGGGCTAATCAGCCCCAGCATTTT.

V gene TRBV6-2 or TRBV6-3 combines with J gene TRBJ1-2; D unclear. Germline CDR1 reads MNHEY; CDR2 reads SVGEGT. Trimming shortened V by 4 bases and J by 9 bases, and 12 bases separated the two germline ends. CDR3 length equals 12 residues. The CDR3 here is CASSSGALSYTF. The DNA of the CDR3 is TGTGCCAGCAGTTCAGGAGCTCTAAGCTACACCTTC.

The DNA for the CDR3 is TGTGCCAGCAGCTTAGCGCTACCGGGACAGGGCGGTGGCTACACCTTC. It specifies CASSLALPGQGGGYTF. The chain carries TRBV7-2 and TRBJ1-2; 9 bases map to TRBD1. This CDR3 contains 16 residues. The germline gives CDR1 SGHTA, CDR2 FQGNSA. V was pared by 0 bases and J by 7 bases, with 9 bases of the junction left unmatched.

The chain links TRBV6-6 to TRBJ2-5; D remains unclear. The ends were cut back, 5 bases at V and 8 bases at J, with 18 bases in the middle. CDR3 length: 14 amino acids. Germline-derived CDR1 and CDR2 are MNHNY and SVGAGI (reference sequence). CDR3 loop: CASSLPDPPNTQYF. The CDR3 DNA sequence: TGTGCCAGCAGTCTTCCGGACCCGCCAAATACCCAGTACTTC.

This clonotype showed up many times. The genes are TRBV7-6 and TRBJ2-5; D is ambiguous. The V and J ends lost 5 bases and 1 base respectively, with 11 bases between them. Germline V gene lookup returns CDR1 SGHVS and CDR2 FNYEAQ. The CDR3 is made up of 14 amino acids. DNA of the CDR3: TGTGCCAGCAGCCCCGACCTGTTCCAAGAGACCCAGTACTTC. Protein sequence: CASSPDLFQETQYF.

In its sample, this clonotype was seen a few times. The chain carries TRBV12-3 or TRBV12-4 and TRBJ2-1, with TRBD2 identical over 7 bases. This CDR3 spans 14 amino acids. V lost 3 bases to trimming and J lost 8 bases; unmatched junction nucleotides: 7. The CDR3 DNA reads TGTGCCAGCAGTTTTCCCCTAGCGGTGGATGAGCAGTTCTTC. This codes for CASSFPLAVDEQFF.

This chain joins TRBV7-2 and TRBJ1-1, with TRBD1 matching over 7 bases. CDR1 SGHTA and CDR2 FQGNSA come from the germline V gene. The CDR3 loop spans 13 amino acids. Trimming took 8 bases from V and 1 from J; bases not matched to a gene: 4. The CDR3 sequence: CASGGDRNTEAFF. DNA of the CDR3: TGTGCCAGCGGGGGGGACAGGAACACTGAAGCTTTCTTT.

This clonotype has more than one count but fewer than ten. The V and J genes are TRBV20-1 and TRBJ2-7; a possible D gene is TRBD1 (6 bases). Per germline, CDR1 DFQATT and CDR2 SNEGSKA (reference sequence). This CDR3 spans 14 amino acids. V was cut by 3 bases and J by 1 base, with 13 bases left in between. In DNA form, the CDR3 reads TGCAGTGCTAGTAGGGCAGGGGATTCCTACGAGCAGTACTTC. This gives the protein CSASRAGDSYEQYF.

The CDR3 sequence: CASRRLAGDYEQFF. The CDR3 coding sequence is TGTGCCAGCAGAAGACTAGCGGGAGACTATGAGCAGTTCTTC. The chain recombines TRBV6-1 with TRBJ2-1; TRBD2 matches 12 bases. V lost 6 bases and J lost 8; bases outside the gene matches: 5. The CDR3 extends over 14 amino acids. CDR1 MNHNS and CDR2 SASEGT come from the germline V gene.

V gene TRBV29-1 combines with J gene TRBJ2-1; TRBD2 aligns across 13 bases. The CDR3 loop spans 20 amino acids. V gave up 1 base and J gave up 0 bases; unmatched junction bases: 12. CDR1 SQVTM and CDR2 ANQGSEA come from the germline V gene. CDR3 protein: CSVEGRPGLAGLISYNEQFF. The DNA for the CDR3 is TGCAGCGTTGAAGGGAGGCCGGGACTAGCGGGGCTAATCTCCTACAATGAGCAGTTCTTC.

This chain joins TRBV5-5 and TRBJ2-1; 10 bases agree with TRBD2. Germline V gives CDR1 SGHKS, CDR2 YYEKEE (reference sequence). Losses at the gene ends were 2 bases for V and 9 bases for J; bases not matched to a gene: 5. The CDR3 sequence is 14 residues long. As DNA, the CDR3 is TGTGCCAGCAGCTTCCAAACTAGCGGGGCTGAGCAGTTCTTC. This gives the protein CASSFQTSGAEQFF.

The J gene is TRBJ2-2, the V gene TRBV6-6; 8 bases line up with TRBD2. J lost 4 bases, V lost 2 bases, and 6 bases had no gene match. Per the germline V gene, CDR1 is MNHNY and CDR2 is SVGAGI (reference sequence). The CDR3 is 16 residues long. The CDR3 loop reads CASSYLSGRGTGELFF. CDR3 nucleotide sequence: TGTGCCAGCAGTTACCTGAGCGGGAGAGGCACCGGGGAGCTGTTTTTT.

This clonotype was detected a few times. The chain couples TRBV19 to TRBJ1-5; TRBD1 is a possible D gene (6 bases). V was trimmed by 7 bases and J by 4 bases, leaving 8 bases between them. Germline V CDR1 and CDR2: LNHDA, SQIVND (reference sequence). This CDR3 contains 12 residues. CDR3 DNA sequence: TGTGCCAGTACCACAGGGAATCAGCCCCAGCATTTT. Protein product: CASTTGNQPQHF. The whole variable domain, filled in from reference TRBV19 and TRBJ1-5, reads DGGITQSPKYLFRKEGQNVTLSCEQNLNHDAMYWYRQDPGQGLRLIYYSQIVNDFQKGDIAEGYSVSREKKESFPLTVTSAQKNPTAFYLCASTTGNQPQHFGDGTRLSIL.